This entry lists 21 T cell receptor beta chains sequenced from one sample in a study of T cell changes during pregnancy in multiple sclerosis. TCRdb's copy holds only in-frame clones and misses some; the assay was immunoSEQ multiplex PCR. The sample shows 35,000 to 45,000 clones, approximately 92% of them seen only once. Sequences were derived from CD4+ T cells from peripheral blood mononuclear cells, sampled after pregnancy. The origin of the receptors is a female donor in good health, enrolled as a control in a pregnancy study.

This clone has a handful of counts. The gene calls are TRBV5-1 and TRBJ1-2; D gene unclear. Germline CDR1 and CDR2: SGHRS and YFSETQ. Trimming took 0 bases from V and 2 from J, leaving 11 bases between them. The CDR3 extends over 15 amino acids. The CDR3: CASSLGSGLNYGYTF. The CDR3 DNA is TGCGCCAGCAGCTTGGGATCAGGCCTAAACTATGGCTACACCTTC.

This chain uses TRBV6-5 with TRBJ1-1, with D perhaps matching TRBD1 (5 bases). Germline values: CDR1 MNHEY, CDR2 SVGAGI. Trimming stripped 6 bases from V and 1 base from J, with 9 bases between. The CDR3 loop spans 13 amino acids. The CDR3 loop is CASSRVRNTEAFF. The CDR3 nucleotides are TGTGCCAGCAGCAGGGTTCGGAACACTGAAGCTTTCTTT.

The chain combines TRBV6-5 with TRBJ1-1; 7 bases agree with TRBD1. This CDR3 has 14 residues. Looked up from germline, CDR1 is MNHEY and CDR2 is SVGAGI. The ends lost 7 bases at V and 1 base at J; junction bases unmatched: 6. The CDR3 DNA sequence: TGTGCCAGCAACTGGGCAGGGGGGAACACTGAAGCTTTCTTT. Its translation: CASNWAGGNTEAFF.

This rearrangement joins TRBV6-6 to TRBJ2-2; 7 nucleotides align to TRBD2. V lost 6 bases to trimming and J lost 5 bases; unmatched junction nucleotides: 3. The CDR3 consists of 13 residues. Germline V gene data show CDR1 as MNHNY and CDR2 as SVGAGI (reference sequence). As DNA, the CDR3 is TGTGCCAGCAGACGGGGAGGGACCGGGGAGCTGTTTTTT. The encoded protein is CASRRGGTGELFF.

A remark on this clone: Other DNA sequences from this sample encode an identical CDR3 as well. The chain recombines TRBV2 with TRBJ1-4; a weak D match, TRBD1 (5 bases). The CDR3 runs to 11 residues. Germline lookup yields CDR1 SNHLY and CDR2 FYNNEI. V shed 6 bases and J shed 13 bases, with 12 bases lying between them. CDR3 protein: CASSPGLRLFF. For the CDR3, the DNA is TGTGCCAGCAGCCCAGGGTTGAGACTGTTTTTT.

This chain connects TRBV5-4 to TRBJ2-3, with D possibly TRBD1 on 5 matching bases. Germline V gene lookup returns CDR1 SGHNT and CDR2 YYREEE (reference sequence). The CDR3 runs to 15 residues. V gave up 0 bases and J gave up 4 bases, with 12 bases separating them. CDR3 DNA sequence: TGTGCCAGCAGCTTGGGACAGCGCCAAGCAGATACGCAGTATTTT. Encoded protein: CASSLGQRQADTQYF.

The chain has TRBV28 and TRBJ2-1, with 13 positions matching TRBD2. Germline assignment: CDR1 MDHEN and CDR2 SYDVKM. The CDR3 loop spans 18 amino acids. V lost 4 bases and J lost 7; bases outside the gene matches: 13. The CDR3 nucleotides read TGTGCCAGCAGTTCTATGGGGGCTCCGGGACTAGCGGGAAATGAGCAGTTCTTC. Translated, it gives CASSSMGAPGLAGNEQFF.

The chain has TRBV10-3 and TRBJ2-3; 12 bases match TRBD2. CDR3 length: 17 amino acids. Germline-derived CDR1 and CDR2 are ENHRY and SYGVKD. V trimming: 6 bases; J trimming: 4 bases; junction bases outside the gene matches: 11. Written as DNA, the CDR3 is TGTGCCATCAGGGACCACTCGCTAGCGGGAGGGCCAGATACGCAGTATTTT. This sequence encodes CAIRDHSLAGGPDTQYF.

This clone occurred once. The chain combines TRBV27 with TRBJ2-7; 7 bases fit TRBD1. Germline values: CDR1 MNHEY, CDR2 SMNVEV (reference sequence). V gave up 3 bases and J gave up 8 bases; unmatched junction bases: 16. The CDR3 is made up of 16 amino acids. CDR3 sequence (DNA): TGTGCCAGCAGTTTTGGTTTCGGGACAGCATCCGGGAAGCAGTACTTC. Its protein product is CASSFGFGTASGKQYF.

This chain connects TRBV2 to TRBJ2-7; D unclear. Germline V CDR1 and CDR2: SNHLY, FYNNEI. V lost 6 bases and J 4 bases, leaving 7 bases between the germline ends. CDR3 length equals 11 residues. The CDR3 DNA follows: TGTGCCAGCAGAAGGAGTTACGAGCAGTACTTC. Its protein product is CASRRSYEQYF.

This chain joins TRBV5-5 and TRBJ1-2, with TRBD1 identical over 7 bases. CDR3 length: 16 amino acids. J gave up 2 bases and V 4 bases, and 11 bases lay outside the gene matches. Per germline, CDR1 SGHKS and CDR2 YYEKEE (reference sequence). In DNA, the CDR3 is TGTGCCAGCAGCGCAGATCCCGGGACAGCGAACTATGGCTACACCTTC. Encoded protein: CASSADPGTANYGYTF.

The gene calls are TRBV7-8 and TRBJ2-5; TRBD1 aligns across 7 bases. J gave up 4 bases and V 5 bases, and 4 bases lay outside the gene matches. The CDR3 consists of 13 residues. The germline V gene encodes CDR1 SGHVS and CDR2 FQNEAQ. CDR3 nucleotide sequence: TGTGCCAGCAGCCGTGACAGGGTAGAGACCCAGTACTTC. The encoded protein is CASSRDRVETQYF. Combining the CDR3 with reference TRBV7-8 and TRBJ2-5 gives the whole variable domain GAGVSQSPRYKVAKRGQDVALRCDPISGHVSLFWYQQALGQGPEFLTYFQNEAQLDKSGLPSDRFFAERPEGSVSTLKIQRTQQEDSAVYLCASSRDRVETQYFGPGTRLLVL.

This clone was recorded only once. The CDR3 loop is CASNDRGSAEAFF. The DNA of the CDR3 is TGTGCCAGCAATGACAGGGGCTCTGCTGAAGCTTTCTTT. This chain connects TRBV2 to TRBJ1-1, with TRBD1 identical over 8 bases. This CDR3 spans 13 amino acids. Trimming at V came to 7 bases and at J to 6 bases, leaving 7 bases not matched to a gene. CDR1 and CDR2 (germline): SNHLY, FYNNEI.

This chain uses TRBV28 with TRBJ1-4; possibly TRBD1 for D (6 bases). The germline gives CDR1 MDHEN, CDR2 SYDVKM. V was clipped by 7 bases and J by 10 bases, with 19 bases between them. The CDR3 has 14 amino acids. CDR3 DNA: TGTGCCAGCATTCCGGGACACCTCCCAGGAAAACTGTTTTTT. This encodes CASIPGHLPGKLFF. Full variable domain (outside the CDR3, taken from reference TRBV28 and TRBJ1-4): DVKVTQSSRYLVKRTGEKVFLECVQDMDHENMFWYRQDPGLGLRLIYFSYDVKMKEKGDIPEGYSVSREKKERFSLILESASTNQTSMYLCASIPGHLPGKLFFGSGTQLSVL.

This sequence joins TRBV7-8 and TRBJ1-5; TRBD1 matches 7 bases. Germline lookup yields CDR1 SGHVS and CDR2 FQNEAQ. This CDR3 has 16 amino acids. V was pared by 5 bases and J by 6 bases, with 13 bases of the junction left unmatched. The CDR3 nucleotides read TGTGCCAGCAGCCCGACACTCAGGGGGGAGGCTCAGCCCCAGCATTTT. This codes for CASSPTLRGEAQPQHF.

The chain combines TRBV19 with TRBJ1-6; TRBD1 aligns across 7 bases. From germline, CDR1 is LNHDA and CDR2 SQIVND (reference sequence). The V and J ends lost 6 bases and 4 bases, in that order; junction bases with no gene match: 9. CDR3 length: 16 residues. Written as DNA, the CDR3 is TGTGCCAGTAGCCTCGGGGGACAGCTTTATAATTCACCCCTCCACTTT. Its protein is CASSLGGQLYNSPLHF.

The CDR3 DNA reads TGCGCCAGCAGACTCCGGCCCGAGCAGCAGCGCGAGCAGTACTTC. It yields the protein CASRLRPEQQREQYF. This chain joins TRBV5-1 and TRBJ2-7; D is undetermined. The ends were cut back, 5 bases at V and 6 bases at J, with 21 bases in the middle. Per germline, CDR1 SGHRS and CDR2 YFSETQ. CDR3 length equals 15 residues.

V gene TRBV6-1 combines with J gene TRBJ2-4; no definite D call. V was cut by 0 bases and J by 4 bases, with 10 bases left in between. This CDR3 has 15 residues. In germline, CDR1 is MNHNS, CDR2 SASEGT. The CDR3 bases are TGTGCCAGCAGTGAAGCGGGCAGTGTTAAAAACATTCAGTACTTC. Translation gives CASSEAGSVKNIQYF.

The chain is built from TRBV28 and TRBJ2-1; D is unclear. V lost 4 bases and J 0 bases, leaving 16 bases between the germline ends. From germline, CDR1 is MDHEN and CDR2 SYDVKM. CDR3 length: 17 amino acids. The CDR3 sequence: CASSSGRVPSSYNEQFF. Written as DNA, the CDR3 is TGTGCCAGCAGTTCTGGTCGGGTCCCGAGCTCCTACAATGAGCAGTTCTTC.

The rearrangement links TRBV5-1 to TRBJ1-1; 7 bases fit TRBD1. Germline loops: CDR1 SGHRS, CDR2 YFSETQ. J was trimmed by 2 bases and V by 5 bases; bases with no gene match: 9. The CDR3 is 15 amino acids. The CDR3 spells CASSIIRDSNTEAFF. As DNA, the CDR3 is TGCGCCAGCAGTATAATCCGGGACAGTAACACTGAAGCTTTCTTT. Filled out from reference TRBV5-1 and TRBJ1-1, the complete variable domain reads KAGVTQTPRYLIKTRGQQVTLSCSPISGHRSVSWYQQTPGQGLQFLFEYFSETQRNKGNFPGRFSGRQFSNSRSEMNVSTLELGDSALYLCASSIIRDSNTEAFFGQGTRLTVV.

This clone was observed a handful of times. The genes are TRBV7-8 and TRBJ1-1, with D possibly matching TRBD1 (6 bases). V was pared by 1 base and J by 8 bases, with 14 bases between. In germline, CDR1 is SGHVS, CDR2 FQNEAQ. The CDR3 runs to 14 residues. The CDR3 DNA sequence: TGTGCCAGCAGCTTAGGGATCCGGGACAAAGAAGCTTTCTTT. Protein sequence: CASSLGIRDKEAFF. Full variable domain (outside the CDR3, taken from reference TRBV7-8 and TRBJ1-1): GAGVSQSPRYKVAKRGQDVALRCDPISGHVSLFWYQQALGQGPEFLTYFQNEAQLDKSGLPSDRFFAERPEGSVSTLKIQRTQQEDSAVYLCASSLGIRDKEAFFGQGTRLTVV.